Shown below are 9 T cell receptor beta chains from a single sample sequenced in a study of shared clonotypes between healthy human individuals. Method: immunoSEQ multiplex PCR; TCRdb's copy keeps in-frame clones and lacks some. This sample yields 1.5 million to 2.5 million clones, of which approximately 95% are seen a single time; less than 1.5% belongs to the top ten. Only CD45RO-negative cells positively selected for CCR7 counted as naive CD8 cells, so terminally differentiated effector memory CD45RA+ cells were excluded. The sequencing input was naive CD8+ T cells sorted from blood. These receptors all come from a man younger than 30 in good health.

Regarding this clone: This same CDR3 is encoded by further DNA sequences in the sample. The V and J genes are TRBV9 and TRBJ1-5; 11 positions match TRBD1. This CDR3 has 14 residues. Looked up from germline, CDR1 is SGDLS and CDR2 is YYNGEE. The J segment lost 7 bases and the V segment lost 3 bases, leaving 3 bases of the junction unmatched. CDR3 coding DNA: TGTGCCAGCAGCGCCGGGACAGGGGGACAGCCCCAGCATTTT. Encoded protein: CASSAGTGGQPQHF.

The CDR3 bases are TGCGCCAGCAGCCGAGACAGGGAATCGAACACTGAAGCTTTCTTT. As protein: CASSRDRESNTEAFF. The chain uses TRBV5-1 and TRBJ1-1; 7 nucleotides line up with TRBD1. Germline V gene lookup returns CDR1 SGHRS and CDR2 YFSETQ. V trimming: 4 bases; J trimming: 1 base; junction bases outside the gene matches: 7. There are 15 residues in the CDR3.

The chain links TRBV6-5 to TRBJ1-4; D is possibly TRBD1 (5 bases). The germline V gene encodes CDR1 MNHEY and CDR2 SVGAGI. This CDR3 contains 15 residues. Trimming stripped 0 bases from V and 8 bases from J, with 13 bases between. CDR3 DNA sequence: TGTGCCAGCAGTTACTCGGGGGGGAGCGACGAAAAACTGTTTTTT. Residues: CASSYSGGSDEKLFF.

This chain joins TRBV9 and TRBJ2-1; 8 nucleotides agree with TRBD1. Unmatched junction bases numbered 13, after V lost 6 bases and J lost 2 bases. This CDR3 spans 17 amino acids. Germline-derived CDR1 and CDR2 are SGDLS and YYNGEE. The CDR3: CASNRQDRASPYNEQFF. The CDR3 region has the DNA TGTGCCAGCAACCGACAGGACAGGGCGAGCCCCTACAATGAGCAGTTCTTC.

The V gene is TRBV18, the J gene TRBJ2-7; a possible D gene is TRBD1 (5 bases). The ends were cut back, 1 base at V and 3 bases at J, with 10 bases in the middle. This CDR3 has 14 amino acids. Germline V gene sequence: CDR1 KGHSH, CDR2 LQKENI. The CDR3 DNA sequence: TGTGCCAGCTCACCACTGTCAGGGTTCTACGAGCAGTACTTC. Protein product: CASSPLSGFYEQYF.

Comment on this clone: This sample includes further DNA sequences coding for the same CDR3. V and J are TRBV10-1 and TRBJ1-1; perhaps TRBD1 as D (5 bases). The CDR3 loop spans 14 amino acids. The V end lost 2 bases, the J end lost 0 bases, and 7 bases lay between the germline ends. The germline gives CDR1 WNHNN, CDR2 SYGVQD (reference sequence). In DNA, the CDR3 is TGCGCCAGCAGTGAGGACAGCCTGAACACTGAAGCTTTCTTT. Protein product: CASSEDSLNTEAFF.

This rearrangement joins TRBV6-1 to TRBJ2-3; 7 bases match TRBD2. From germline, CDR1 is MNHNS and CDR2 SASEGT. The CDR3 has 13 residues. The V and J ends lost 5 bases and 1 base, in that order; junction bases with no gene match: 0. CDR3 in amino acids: CASSRGGTDTQYF. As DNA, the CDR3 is TGTGCCAGCAGTCGGGGGGGCACAGATACGCAGTATTTT.

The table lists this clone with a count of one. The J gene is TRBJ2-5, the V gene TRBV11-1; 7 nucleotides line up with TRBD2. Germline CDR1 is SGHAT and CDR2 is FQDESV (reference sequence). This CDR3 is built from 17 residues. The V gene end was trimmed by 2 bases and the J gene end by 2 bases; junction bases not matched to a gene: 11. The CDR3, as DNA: TGTGCCAGCAGCTTAATCGAGCGGGGCCTCCTTCAAGAGACCCAGTACTTC. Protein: CASSLIERGLLQETQYF.

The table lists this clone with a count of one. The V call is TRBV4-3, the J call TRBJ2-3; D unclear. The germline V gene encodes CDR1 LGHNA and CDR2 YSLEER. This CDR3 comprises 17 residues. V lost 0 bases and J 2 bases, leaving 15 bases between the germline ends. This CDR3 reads CASSQEGGPGDTDTQYF. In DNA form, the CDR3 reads TGCGCCAGCAGCCAAGAAGGCGGACCTGGGGACACAGATACGCAGTATTTT.